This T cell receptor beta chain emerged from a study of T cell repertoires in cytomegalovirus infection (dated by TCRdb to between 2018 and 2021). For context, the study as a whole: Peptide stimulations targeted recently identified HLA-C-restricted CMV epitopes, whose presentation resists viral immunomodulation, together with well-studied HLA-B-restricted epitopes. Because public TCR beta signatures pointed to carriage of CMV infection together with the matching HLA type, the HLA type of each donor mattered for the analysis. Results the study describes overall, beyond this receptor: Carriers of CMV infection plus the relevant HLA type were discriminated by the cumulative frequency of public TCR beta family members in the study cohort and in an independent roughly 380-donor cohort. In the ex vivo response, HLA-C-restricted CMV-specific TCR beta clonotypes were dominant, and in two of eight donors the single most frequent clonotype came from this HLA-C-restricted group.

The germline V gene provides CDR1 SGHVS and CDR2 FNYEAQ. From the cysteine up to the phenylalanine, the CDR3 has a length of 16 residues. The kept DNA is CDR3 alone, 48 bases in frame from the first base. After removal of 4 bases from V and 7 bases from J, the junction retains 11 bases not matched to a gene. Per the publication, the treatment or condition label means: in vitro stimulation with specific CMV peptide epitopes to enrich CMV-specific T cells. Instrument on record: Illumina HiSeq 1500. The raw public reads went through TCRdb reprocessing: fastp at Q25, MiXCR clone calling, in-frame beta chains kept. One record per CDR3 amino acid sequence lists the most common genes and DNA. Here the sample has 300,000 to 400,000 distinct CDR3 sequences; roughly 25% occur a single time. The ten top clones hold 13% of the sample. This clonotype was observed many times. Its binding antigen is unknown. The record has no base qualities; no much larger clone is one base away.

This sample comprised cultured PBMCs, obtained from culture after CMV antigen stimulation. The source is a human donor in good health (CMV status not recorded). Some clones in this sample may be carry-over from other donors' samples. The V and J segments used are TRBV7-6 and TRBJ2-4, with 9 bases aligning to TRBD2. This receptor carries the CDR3 CASSSPRGAGGNIQYF. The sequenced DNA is TGTGCCAGCAGCTCCCCGCGGGGGGCGGGGGGGAACATTCAGTACTTC.